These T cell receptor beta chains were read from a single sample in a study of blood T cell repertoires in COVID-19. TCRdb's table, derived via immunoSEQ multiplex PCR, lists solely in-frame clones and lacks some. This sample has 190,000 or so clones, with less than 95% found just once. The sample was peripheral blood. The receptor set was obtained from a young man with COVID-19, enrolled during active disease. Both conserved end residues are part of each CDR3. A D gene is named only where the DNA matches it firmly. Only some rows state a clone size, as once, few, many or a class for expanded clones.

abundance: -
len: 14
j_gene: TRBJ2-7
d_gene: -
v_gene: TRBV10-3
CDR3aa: CAISGGGQIYEQYF
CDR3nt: TGTGCCATCAGTGGGGGGGGGCAGATCTACGAGCAGTACTTC

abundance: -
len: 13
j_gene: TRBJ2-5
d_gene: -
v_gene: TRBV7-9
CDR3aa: CASRSGQKETQYF
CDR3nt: TGTGCCAGCAGGTCTGGACAGAAAGAGACCCAGTACTTC

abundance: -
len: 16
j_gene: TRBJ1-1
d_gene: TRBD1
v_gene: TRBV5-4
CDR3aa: CASSLGQGSSTTEAFF
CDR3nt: TGTGCCAGCAGCTTGGGACAGGGATCTAGTACGACTGAAGCTTTCTTT

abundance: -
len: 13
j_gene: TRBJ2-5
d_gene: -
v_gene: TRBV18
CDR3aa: CASSPGGTETQYF
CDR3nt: TGTGCCAGCTCACCTGGGGGGACAGAGACCCAGTACTTC

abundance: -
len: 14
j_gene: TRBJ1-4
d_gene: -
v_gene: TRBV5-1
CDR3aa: CASRNRVTNEKLFF
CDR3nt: TGCGCCAGTAGAAACAGGGTGACTAATGAAAAACTGTTTTTT

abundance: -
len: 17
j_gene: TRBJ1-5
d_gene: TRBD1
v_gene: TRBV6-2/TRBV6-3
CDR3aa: CASSSGQGSEGNQPQHF
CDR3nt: TGTGCCAGCAGTTCGGGACAGGGTTCCGAAGGCAATCAGCCCCAGCATTTT

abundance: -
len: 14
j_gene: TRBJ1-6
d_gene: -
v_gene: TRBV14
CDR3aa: CASSQAPGDSPLHF
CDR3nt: TGTGCCAGCAGCCAAGCCCCGGGGGATTCACCCCTCCACTTT

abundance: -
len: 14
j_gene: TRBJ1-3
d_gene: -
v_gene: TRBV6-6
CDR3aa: CASSYVGGVDTIYF
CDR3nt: TGTGCCAGCAGTTACGTGGGGGGGGTAGACACCATATATTTT

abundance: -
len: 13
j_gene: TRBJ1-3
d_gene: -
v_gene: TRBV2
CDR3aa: CAGARGSGNTIYF
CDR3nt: TGTGCCGGGGCCAGGGGCTCTGGAAACACCATATATTTT

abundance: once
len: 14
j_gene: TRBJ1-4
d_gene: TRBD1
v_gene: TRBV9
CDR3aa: CASSPWTGNEKLFF
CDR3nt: TGTGCCAGCAGCCCTTGGACAGGGAATGAAAAACTGTTTTTT

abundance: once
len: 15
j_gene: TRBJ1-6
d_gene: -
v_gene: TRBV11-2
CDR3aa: CASSSVQGRVSPLHF
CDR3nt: TGTGCCAGCAGCTCCGTACAGGGTCGAGTATCACCCCTCCACTTT

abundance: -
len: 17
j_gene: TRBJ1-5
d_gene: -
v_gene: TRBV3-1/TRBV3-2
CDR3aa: CASSQSSFGGGNQPQHF
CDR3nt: TGTGCCAGCAGCCAATCCAGTTTTGGGGGCGGCAATCAGCCCCAGCATTTT

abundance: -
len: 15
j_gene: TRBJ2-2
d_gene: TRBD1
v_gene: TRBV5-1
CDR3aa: CASSLAAGGTGELFF
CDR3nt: TGCGCCAGCAGCTTGGCGGCAGGGGGCACCGGGGAGCTGTTTTTT

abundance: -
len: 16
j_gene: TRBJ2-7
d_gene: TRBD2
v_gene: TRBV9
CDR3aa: CASSPGDGGVSYEQYF
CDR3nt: TGTGCCAGCAGCCCAGGGGACGGGGGGGTATCCTACGAGCAGTACTTC

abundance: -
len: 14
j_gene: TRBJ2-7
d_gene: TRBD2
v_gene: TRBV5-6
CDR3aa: CASTPGLGTYEQYF
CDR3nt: TGTGCCAGCACCCCGGGACTAGGGACCTACGAGCAGTACTTC

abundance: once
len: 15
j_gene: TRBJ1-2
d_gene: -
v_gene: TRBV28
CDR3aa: CASSSPVASNYGYTF
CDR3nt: TGTGCCAGCAGTTCCCCTGTGGCATCTAACTATGGCTACACCTTC

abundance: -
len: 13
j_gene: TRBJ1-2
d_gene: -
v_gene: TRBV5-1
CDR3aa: CASTAGRGSGYTF
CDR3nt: TGCGCCAGCACGGCAGGGCGAGGTAGCGGCTACACCTTC

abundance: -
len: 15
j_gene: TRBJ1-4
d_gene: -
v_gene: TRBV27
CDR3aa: CASSLFGQGGEKLFF
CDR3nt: TGTGCCAGCAGTTTGTTTGGCCAGGGCGGTGAAAAACTGTTTTTT